The 16 T cell receptor beta chains listed next were all sequenced from one sample in a study of CXCR3-negative and CXCR3-positive naive CD8 T cells. The study's findings and limits: In CXCR3-positive naive cells, the TRB CDR3s were more hydrophobic than in CXCR3-negative naive cells.

These receptors' targets are unknown. The authors made the TRB cDNA libraries by 5' RACE using UMI labels. TCRdb re-analyzed the 5' RACE reads; it lists each CDR3 protein once, without DNA. The sample has roughly 110,000 distinct CDR3 sequences. Specimen: naive CXCR3+ CD8+ T cells from blood. Subset in this sample: CD45RO-CCR7+CD27+CD95- naive CD8+ T cells expressing CXCR3 (TNR3+). The receptors originated from a human donor in good health. Some clones in this sample may be carry-over from other donors' samples.

The genes are TRBV6-5 and TRBJ2-5; as DNA is missing, the TRBD1 call by TCRdb cannot be tested. CDR1 MNHEY and CDR2 SVGAGI come from the germline V gene. The CDR3 length is 15 residues. The CDR3 sequence: CASSYAGGSQETQYF.

The chain carries TRBV20-1 and TRBJ2-1; TCRdb proposes TRBD1, but this gene call is untestable without DNA. The CDR3 totals 15 residues. Germline V CDR1 and CDR2: DFQATT, SNEGSKA (reference sequence). This chain's CDR3 is CSARDVWTGYNEQFF.

V gene TRBV7-9 combines with J gene TRBJ1-1; TCRdb's D call, TRBD1, is unchecked because there is no DNA. This CDR3 has 15 amino acids. Germline lookup yields CDR1 SEHNR and CDR2 FQNEAQ (reference sequence). Here the CDR3 reads CASSSRVFLNTEAFF.

The rearrangement joins TRBV15 to TRBJ2-1; TCRdb picks TRBD1, but there is no DNA to check that call. The germline CDR1 and CDR2 sequences are LNHNV and YYDKDF (reference sequence). CDR3 length: 13 residues. The CDR3 spells CATSRGGYNEQFF.

This chain links TRBV7-9 with TRBJ2-3; the D call from TCRdb, TRBD2, cannot be confirmed without DNA. Germline values: CDR1 SEHNR, CDR2 FQNEAQ (reference sequence). The CDR3 contains 16 residues. The CDR3: CASSFLGTSDTDTQYF.

The chain is built from TRBV29-1 and TRBJ2-1; no DNA is available, so the TRBD1 call from TCRdb remains unchecked. The CDR3 is 14 residues long. Germline V gives CDR1 SQVTM, CDR2 ANQGSEA. CDR3 loop: CSVAGTEVHNEQFF.

V gene TRBV7-9 combines with J gene TRBJ1-1; TCRdb calls TRBD1, which cannot be checked without DNA. CDR3 size: 13 residues. From germline, CDR1 is SEHNR and CDR2 FQNEAQ (reference sequence). CDR3 in amino acids: CASTPTIVPEAFF.

This sequence joins TRBV28 and TRBJ2-1; the TCRdb call, TRBD1, lacks DNA for checking. CDR1 and CDR2 (germline): MDHEN, SYDVKM. The CDR3 is 13 residues long. The chain's CDR3 is CASSLPGTLEQFF.

The chain combines TRBV9 with TRBJ2-1; the D gene TCRdb calls, TRBD1, cannot be checked with no DNA. The CDR3 loop spans 15 amino acids. Per germline, CDR1 SGDLS and CDR2 YYNGEE. This chain's CDR3 is CASSVAGGYYNEQFF.

The chain links TRBV14 to TRBJ2-1. The CDR3 is made up of 15 amino acids. Germline V CDR1 and CDR2: SGHDN, FVKESK. CDR3 residues: CASSQYFGSYNEQFF. Together with reference TRBV14 and TRBJ2-1, the CDR3 gives the full variable domain: EAGVTQFPSHSVIEKGQTVTLRCDPISGHDNLYWYRRVMGKEIKFLLHFVKESKQDESGMPNNRFLAERTGGTYSTLKVQPAELEDSGVYFCASSQYFGSYNEQFFGPGTRLTVL.

CDR3: CSVDRGRLARGNEQFF. The chain combines TRBV29-1 with TRBJ2-1; with no DNA, the TCRdb D assignment of TRBD2 cannot be verified. The CDR3 consists of 16 residues. CDR1 SQVTM and CDR2 ANQGSEA come from the germline V gene.

The chain employs TRBV20-1 and TRBJ2-1; as DNA is missing, the TRBD2 call by TCRdb cannot be tested. The V gene's germline CDR1 is DFQATT and CDR2 SNEGSKA (reference sequence). The CDR3 covers 14 residues. The CDR3 reads CSASDDYSYNEQFF.

The V gene is TRBV24-1, the J gene TRBJ1-1. Germline V gives CDR1 KGHDR, CDR2 SFDVKD. The CDR3 is made up of 14 amino acids. CDR3 loop: CATSGIGMNTEAFF.

The chain employs TRBV28 and TRBJ2-1; TCRdb's D call, TRBD1, is unchecked because there is no DNA. Per germline, CDR1 MDHEN and CDR2 SYDVKM. This CDR3 is built from 14 residues. CDR3 in amino acids: CASSLLAGQGVKFF.

The V gene is TRBV29-1, the J gene TRBJ1-5; there is no DNA to check the TCRdb D call of TRBD1. CDR1 and CDR2 (germline): SQVTM, ANQGSEA. The CDR3 covers 13 residues. CDR3 protein: CSVPGGVDQPQHF.

The CDR3 spells CATSGGPYEQYF. J is TRBJ2-7 and V is TRBV15; TCRdb's D call of TRBD1 is untestable without DNA. Germline values: CDR1 LNHNV, CDR2 YYDKDF (reference sequence). CDR3 length: 12 residues.